This entry features one TCR beta chain sequence. Other DNA sequences from this sample encode an identical CDR3 as well. This sample is part of a study of blood T cell repertoires in COVID-19. Background on the study: There were acute and convalescent COVID-19 samples, and they came from the United States, Italy and Spain. T cells, B-cell-depleted T cells, or PBMCs supplied cDNA or gDNA.

In the study's own analysis: Cell counts per sample came from amplifying reference gene primers. Produced via immunoSEQ multiplex PCR; TCRdb's table is partial and in-frame only. The V and J calls and clone size are taken from that table; D and trimming were inferred from the DNA. The data hold over 250,000 clones, with approximately 85% observed a single time. The V gene lost 0 bases and the J gene lost 1 base, with 7 bases spanning the gap. This CDR3 is 15 amino acids long. From germline, CDR1 is MGHRA and CDR2 YSYEKL. The clonotype comes from a woman in her seventies with acute or convalescent COVID-19. The chain links TRBV4-1 to TRBJ1-3; TRBD1 is a possible D gene (5 bases). Sequenced: peripheral blood. The CDR3 sequence: CASSQDQGSGNTIYF. In DNA, the CDR3 is TGCGCCAGCAGCCAAGATCAGGGTTCTGGAAACACCATATATTTT.